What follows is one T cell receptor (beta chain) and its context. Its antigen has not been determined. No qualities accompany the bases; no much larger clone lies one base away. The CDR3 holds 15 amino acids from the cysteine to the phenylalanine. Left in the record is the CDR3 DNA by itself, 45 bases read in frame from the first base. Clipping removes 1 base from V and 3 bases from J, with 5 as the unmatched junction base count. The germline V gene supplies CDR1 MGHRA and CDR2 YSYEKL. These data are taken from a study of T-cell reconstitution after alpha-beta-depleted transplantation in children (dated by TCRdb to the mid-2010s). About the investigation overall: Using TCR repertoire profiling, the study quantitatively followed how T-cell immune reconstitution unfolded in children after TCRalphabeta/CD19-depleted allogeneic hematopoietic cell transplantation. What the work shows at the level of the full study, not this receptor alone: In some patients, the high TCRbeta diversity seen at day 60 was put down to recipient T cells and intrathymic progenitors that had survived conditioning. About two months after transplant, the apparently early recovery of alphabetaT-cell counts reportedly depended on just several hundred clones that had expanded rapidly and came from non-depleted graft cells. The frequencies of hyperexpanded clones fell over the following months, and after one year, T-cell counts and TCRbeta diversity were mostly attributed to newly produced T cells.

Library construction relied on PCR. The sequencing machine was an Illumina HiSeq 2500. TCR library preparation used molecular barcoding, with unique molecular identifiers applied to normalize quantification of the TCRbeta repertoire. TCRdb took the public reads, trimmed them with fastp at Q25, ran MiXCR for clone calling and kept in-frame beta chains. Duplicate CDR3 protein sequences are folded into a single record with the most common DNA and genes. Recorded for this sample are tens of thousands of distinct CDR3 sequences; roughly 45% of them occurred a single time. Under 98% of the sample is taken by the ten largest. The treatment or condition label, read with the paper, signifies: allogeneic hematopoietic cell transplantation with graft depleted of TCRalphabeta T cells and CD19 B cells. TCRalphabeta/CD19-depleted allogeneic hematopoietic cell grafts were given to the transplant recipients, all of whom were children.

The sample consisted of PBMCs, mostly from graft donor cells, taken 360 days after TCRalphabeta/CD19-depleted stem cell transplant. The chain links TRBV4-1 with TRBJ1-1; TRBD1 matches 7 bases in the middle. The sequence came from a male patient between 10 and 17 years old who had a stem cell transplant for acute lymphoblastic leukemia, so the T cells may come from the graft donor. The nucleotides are TGCGCCAGCAGCCAAGTAGACAGGGTTGACACTGAAGCTTTCTTT. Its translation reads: CASSQVDRVDTEAFF.